This T cell receptor beta chain was identified in a study of glioma-infiltrating T cells after dendritic cell vaccination. Turning to the study itself: Dendritic cells derived from monocytes and pulsed with autologous tumor lysate formed the vaccine. Study results and limitations: Only a small number of patients had complete blood and tumor samples.

Time point defined: after dendritic cell vaccination, including at tumor progression/relapse. PBMC were collected before vaccination, two weeks after the third vaccination, and at progression. TCRdb keeps only in-frame clones here, not all; method: immunoSEQ multiplex PCR. The profile shows 80,000 to 95,000 clones, 85% of them singletons. This CDR3 is 14 amino acids long. With 2 bases removed from V and 8 bases from J, the gap between germline ends came to 12 bases. Germline assignment: CDR1 MNHNS and CDR2 SASEGT. In the case of this clone: Its antigen is still unknown.

The sequencing here drew on blood, taken after dendritic cell vaccination. V gene TRBV6-1 combines with J gene TRBJ1-4; D is perhaps TRBD1 (5 bases). This receptor was obtained from a human donor with glioblastoma. CDR3 residues: CASSEQGAGEKLFF. CDR3 DNA sequence: TGTGCCAGCAGTGAACAGGGTGCGGGAGAAAAACTGTTTTTT.